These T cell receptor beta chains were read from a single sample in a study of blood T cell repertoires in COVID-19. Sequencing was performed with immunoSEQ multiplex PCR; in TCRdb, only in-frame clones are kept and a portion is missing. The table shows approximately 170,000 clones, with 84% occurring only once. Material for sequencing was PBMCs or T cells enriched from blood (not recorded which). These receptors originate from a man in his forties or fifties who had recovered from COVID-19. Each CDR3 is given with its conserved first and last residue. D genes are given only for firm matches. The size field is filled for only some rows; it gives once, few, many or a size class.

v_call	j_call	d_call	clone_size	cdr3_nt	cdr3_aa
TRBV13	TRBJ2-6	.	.	TGTGCCAGCAGCCTCGCAGGGGCAAGCTCTGGGGCCAACGTCCTGACTTTC	CASSLAGASSGANVLTF
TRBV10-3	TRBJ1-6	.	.	TGTGCCATCAGTGACACATCAAATTCACCCCTCCACTTT	CAISDTSNSPLHF
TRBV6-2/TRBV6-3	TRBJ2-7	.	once	TGTGCCAGCAGTTACTCGAACACCTACGAGCAGTACTTC	CASSYSNTYEQYF
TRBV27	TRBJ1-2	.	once	TGTGCCAGCCGAACCACAGGGAACTATGGCTACACCTTC	CASRTTGNYGYTF
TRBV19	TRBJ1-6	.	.	TGTGCCAGTAGGTCGGGAGATTATAATTCACCCCTCCACTTT	CASRSGDYNSPLHF
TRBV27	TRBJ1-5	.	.	TGTGCCAGCAGGGTAACAGGGATCTATAGCAATCAGCCCCAGCATTTT	CASRVTGIYSNQPQHF
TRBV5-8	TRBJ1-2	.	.	TGTGCCAGCAGCCCGCGAGCCTATGGCTACACCTTC	CASSPRAYGYTF
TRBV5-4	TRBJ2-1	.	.	TGTGCCAGCAGCTTGGTAGCGGACTCCTACAATGAGCAGTTCTTC	CASSLVADSYNEQFF
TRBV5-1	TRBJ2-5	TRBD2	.	TGCGCCAGCAGCCCCACTAGCGGGGGGCAGACCCAGTACTTC	CASSPTSGGQTQYF
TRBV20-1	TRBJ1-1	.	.	TGCAGTGCTAGTGCCCAGGGAACTGAAGCTTTCTTT	CSASAQGTEAFF
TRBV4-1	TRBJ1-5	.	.	TGCGCCAGCAGCCAAGCGGTTAGCAATCAGCCCCAGCATTTT	CASSQAVSNQPQHF
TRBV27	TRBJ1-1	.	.	TGTGCCAGCAGTTCACATAACAGGCGCACTGAAGCTTTCTTT	CASSSHNRRTEAFF
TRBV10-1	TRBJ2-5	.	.	TGCGCCAGCAGTCAACAGGTTCGAGAGACCCAGTACTTC	CASSQQVRETQYF
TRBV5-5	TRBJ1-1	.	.	TGTGCCAGCAGCCCCGACAGTAAATTGGGCGAAGCTTTCTTT	CASSPDSKLGEAFF
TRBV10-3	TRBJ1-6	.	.	TGTGCCATCAGTGAGTCGGCCGGGGATAATTCACCCCTCCACTTT	CAISESAGDNSPLHF
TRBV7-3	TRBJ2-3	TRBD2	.	TGTGCCAGCAGCTCGCTAGCGGTAGCCACAGATACGCAGTATTTT	CASSSLAVATDTQYF
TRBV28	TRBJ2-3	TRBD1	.	TGTGCCAGCAGTCCACACCTGGACAGGGATCCCACAGATACGCAGTATTTT	CASSPHLDRDPTDTQYF
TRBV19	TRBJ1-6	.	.	TGTGCCAGTAGAAGGGGCCGGGATAATTCACCCCTCCACTTT	CASRRGRDNSPLHF
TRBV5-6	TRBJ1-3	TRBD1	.	TGTGCCAGCAGCCGACCCGGACAGGGGAGCTCTGGAAACACCATATATTTT	CASSRPGQGSSGNTIYF
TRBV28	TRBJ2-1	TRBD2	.	TGTGCCAGCAGTTTAACCCGTAGCGGGGGGGCAGATGAGCAGTTCTTC	CASSLTRSGGADEQFF
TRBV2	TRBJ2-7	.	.	TGTGCCAGCAGGGGCACTTCTTACGAGCAGTACTTC	CASRGTSYEQYF
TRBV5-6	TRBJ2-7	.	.	TGTGCCAGCAGGCGACACCACGAGCAGTACTTC	CASRRHHEQYF
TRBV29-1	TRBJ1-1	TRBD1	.	TGCAGCGTCAGACAGGGGGCGACTGAAGCTTTCTTT	CSVRQGATEAFF
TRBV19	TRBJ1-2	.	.	TGTGCCAGTAGGCCTGCGGGGGGGGTCCATGGCTACACCTTC	CASRPAGGVHGYTF
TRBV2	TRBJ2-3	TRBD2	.	TGTGCCAGCGCCGAACTAGCGGAAACAGATACGCAGTATTTT	CASAELAETDTQYF
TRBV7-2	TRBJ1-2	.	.	TGTGCCAGCAGCTTTGAGGGCTATGGCTACACCTTC	CASSFEGYGYTF
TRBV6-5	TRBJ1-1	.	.	TGTGCCAGCTCGTCGCCCGCGCGTTCTGAAGCTTTCTTT	CASSSPARSEAFF
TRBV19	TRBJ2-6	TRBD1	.	TGTGCCAGTAGTAACTGGGACAGATCTGGGGCCAACGTCCTGACTTTC	CASSNWDRSGANVLTF
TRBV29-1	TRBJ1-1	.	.	TGCAGCGCTAGGGGGAACACTGAAGCTTTCTTT	CSARGNTEAFF
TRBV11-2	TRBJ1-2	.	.	TGTGCCAGCACCCGGGGGGCAGGGAACTATGGCTACACCTTC	CASTRGAGNYGYTF
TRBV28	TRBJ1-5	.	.	TGTGCCAGCAGTTTATCAGGGGTCAGGCAGCCCCAGCATTTT	CASSLSGVRQPQHF
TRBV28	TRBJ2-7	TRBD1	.	TGTGCCAGCAGCCGACCCGGGACAGGAACCTACGAGCAGTACTTC	CASSRPGTGTYEQYF
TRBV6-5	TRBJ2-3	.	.	TGTGCCAGCAGTTCAACATCCCTCACAGATACGCAGTATTTT	CASSSTSLTDTQYF
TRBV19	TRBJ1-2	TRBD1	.	TGTGCCAGTACCCGGACAGGCGAAATCTATGGCTACACCTTC	CASTRTGEIYGYTF
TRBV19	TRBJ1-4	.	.	TGTGCCAGTCGGACAGTGGTGGAGCGAAATGAAAAACTGTTTTTT	CASRTVVERNEKLFF
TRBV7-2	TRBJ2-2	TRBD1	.	TGTGCCAGCAGCTTCCGACAGGGCGGCACCGGGGAGCTGTTTTTT	CASSFRQGGTGELFF
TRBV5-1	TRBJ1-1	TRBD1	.	TGCGCCAGCAGCACCCGGACAGGGGGCGAATTTGCTTTCTTT	CASSTRTGGEFAFF
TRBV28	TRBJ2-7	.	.	TGTGCCAGCAAGGGGGGGCCGGAGCAGTACTTC	CASKGGPEQYF
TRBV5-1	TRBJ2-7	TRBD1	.	TGCGCCAGCAGCTCATCGACAGGGGGATACGAGCAGTACTTC	CASSSSTGGYEQYF
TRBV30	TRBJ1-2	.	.	TGTGCCTGGACGATGTCGGGGGTAAACTATGGCTACACCTTC	CAWTMSGVNYGYTF
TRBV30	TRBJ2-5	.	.	TGTGCCGGGGAGGAAGGGGGAGAGACCCAGTACTTC	CAGEEGGETQYF
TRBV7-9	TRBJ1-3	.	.	TGTGCCAGCAGCTTAGCGGACAAGCGACGAAACACCATATATTTT	CASSLADKRRNTIYF
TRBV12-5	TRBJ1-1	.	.	TGTGCTAGTGGTTCCGAACAGGGTCTGATCTTT	CASGSEQGLIF
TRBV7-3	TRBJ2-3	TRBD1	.	TGTGCCAGCAGCGAAGCCGGGACAGGGGGGCCGCAGTATTTT	CASSEAGTGGPQYF
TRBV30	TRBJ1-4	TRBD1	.	TGTGCCTGGAGTAGGGACAGCCGTTTTGGAGAAAAACTGTTTTTT	CAWSRDSRFGEKLFF
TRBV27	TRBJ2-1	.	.	TGTGCCAGCAGTTTACTTAGTGCGAATGAGCAGTTCTTC	CASSLLSANEQFF
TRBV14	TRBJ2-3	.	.	TGTGCCAGCAGCGGCCTCGCGGGGGCCTACACAGATACGCAGTATTTT	CASSGLAGAYTDTQYF
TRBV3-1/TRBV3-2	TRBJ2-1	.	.	TGTGCCAGCAGCCCAGGGTCTGTTAATGAGCAGTTCTTC	CASSPGSVNEQFF
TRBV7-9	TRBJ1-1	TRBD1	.	TGTGCCAGCAGCCGGACAGGGGGACGCACTGAAGCTTTCTTT	CASSRTGGRTEAFF
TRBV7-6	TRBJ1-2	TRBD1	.	TGTGCCAGCAGCTTGGGACAGGAAAACTATGGCTACACCTTC	CASSLGQENYGYTF
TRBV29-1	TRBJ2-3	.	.	TGCAGCGCCGGGGGGACAGGAAGAGATACGCAGTATTTT	CSAGGTGRDTQYF
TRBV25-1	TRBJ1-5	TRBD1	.	TGTGCCAGCAGTGGGGGACAGAACTCCAATCAGCCCCAGCATTTT	CASSGGQNSNQPQHF
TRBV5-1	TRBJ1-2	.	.	TGCGCCAGCAGCTTGAGTCAGGGGAGAGGCTACACCTTC	CASSLSQGRGYTF
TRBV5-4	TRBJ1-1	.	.	TGTGCCAGCAGCACTGGGGAGGTGGGGACTGAAGCTTTCTTT	CASSTGEVGTEAFF
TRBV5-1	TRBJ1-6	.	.	TGCGCCAGCAGCTTGGCAGGATCCTATAATTCACCCCTCCACTTT	CASSLAGSYNSPLHF